The rows below give T cell receptor beta chains drawn from one sample of a study of CD8+ T cells in alopecia areata. Using immunoSEQ multiplex PCR, the repertoire was profiled, and TCRdb retains in-frame clones only, with some absent. The data show more than 200,000 clones, just over 65% seen once. Sequencing used CD4+ T cells sorted from blood, obtained around week 42, from a patient treated with tofacitinib. Receptors originate from a human donor with alopecia areata. Both conserved end residues are part of each CDR3. The D gene is left open where the match is weak. Rows give clone size only sometimes, using once, few, many, or a class for an expanded clone.

clone_size: NA
v_call: TRBV29-1
j_call: TRBJ1-1
d_call: NA
cdr3_aa: CSFRGGYEAFF
cdr3_nt: TGCAGCTTCCGAGGGGGGTACGAAGCTTTCTTT

clone_size: NA
v_call: TRBV30
j_call: TRBJ1-6
d_call: TRBD1
cdr3_aa: CAWSYDRVGSPLHF
cdr3_nt: TGTGCCTGGAGTTATGACAGGGTCGGGTCACCCCTCCACTTT

clone_size: NA
v_call: TRBV2
j_call: TRBJ1-2
d_call: NA
cdr3_aa: CASSEARGGLETF
cdr3_nt: TGTGCCAGCAGTGAAGCGCGGGGAGGACTGGAGACCTTC

clone_size: NA
v_call: TRBV6-5
j_call: TRBJ1-1
d_call: NA
cdr3_aa: CASSYSTPQNTEAFF
cdr3_nt: TGTGCCAGCAGTTACAGCACGCCGCAGAACACTGAAGCTTTCTTT

clone_size: few
v_call: TRBV29-1
j_call: TRBJ2-3
d_call: NA
cdr3_aa: CSVEPAADTQYF
cdr3_nt: TGCAGCGTTGAACCAGCTGCAGATACGCAGTATTTT

clone_size: few
v_call: TRBV29-1
j_call: TRBJ2-3
d_call: NA
cdr3_aa: CSVGGADTQYF
cdr3_nt: TGCAGCGTTGGGGGGGCAGATACGCAGTATTTT

clone_size: once
v_call: TRBV30
j_call: TRBJ1-5
d_call: NA
cdr3_aa: CAWNRGLRDQPQHF
cdr3_nt: TGTGCCTGGAATCGGGGGCTACGGGATCAGCCCCAGCATTTT

clone_size: NA
v_call: TRBV5-4
j_call: TRBJ1-5
d_call: TRBD1
cdr3_aa: CASRHGDREFGQPQHF
cdr3_nt: TGTGCCAGCAGACACGGGGACAGGGAATTTGGTCAGCCCCAGCATTTT

clone_size: NA
v_call: TRBV29-1
j_call: TRBJ2-7
d_call: NA
cdr3_aa: CSVQGNSIYEQYF
cdr3_nt: TGCAGCGTTCAGGGGAACTCAATTTACGAGCAGTACTTC

clone_size: NA
v_call: TRBV30
j_call: TRBJ2-6
d_call: NA
cdr3_aa: CAWTGSSGANVLTF
cdr3_nt: TGTGCCTGGACAGGGAGCTCTGGGGCCAACGTCCTGACTTTC

clone_size: NA
v_call: TRBV13
j_call: TRBJ1-1
d_call: TRBD1
cdr3_aa: CASSGETGTNGAFF
cdr3_nt: TGTGCCAGCAGCGGGGAGACAGGGACCAATGGAGCTTTCTTT

clone_size: NA
v_call: TRBV29-1
j_call: TRBJ2-2
d_call: NA
cdr3_aa: CSVGSNTGELFF
cdr3_nt: TGCAGCGTTGGCAGCAACACCGGGGAGCTGTTTTTT

clone_size: NA
v_call: TRBV5-1
j_call: TRBJ1-1
d_call: TRBD1
cdr3_aa: CASRGTGAKNTEAFF
cdr3_nt: TGCGCCAGCAGAGGGACAGGGGCAAAAAACACTGAAGCTTTCTTT

clone_size: NA
v_call: TRBV29-1
j_call: TRBJ2-3
d_call: NA
cdr3_aa: CSVDGGLTDTQYF
cdr3_nt: TGCAGCGTGGACGGGGGCCTCACAGATACGCAGTATTTT

clone_size: NA
v_call: TRBV5-1
j_call: TRBJ2-7
d_call: NA
cdr3_aa: CASSPRGETYEQYF
cdr3_nt: TGCGCCAGCAGCCCCAGGGGAGAGACCTACGAGCAGTACTTC

clone_size: NA
v_call: TRBV4-3
j_call: TRBJ2-5
d_call: NA
cdr3_aa: CASSQGGAQYF
cdr3_nt: TGCGCCAGCAGCCAGGGCGGGGCCCAGTACTTC

clone_size: NA
v_call: TRBV4-3
j_call: TRBJ1-2
d_call: NA
cdr3_aa: CASSQDPLYGYTF
cdr3_nt: TGCGCCAGCAGCCAAGATCCCCTGTATGGCTACACCTTC

clone_size: NA
v_call: TRBV29-1
j_call: TRBJ2-7
d_call: NA
cdr3_aa: CSVGPLFAGVGEQYF
cdr3_nt: TGCAGCGTTGGTCCGCTGTTCGCAGGGGTTGGCGAGCAGTACTTC

clone_size: NA
v_call: TRBV2
j_call: TRBJ2-5
d_call: TRBD1
cdr3_aa: CARGQGGRETQYF
cdr3_nt: TGTGCCAGAGGACAGGGGGGTCGAGAGACCCAGTACTTC

clone_size: NA
v_call: TRBV4-3
j_call: TRBJ1-6
d_call: NA
cdr3_aa: CASSQDWLNSPLHF
cdr3_nt: TGCGCCAGCAGCCAAGATTGGCTTAATTCACCCCTCCACTTT

clone_size: NA
v_call: TRBV5-1
j_call: TRBJ1-4
d_call: TRBD1
cdr3_aa: CASSPEAGGEKLFF
cdr3_nt: TGCGCCAGCAGCCCGGAGGCAGGGGGAGAAAAACTGTTTTTT

clone_size: few
v_call: TRBV11-2
j_call: TRBJ1-6
d_call: TRBD1
cdr3_aa: CASSSQTGDNSPLHF
cdr3_nt: TGTGCCAGCAGCTCCCAGACAGGGGATAATTCACCCCTCCACTTT

clone_size: NA
v_call: TRBV29-1
j_call: TRBJ1-1
d_call: TRBD1
cdr3_aa: CSALEPDRVLVNTEAFF
cdr3_nt: TGCAGCGCCCTCGAGCCCGACAGGGTCCTCGTGAACACTGAAGCTTTCTTT